Listed below are T cell receptor beta chains from one sample, sequenced in a study of blood T cell repertoires in COVID-19. Assay: immunoSEQ multiplex PCR; the TCRdb copy retains only in-frame clones and omits some. The sample records approximately 100,000 clones, 70% to 85% being singletons. Sequencing was carried out using peripheral blood. These receptors were taken from a man aged 70-80 years with acute or convalescent COVID-19. CDR3s include the opening cysteine and the closing phenylalanine or tryptophan. Each record gives: D gene, J gene, V gene, clone size, CDR3 DNA, CDR3 protein. D genes are given only for firm matches. Clone sizes are given selectively: once, few, many, or a class where the clone is expanded.

TRBD1	TRBJ1-1	TRBV29-1	once	TGCAGCGTCCATAGGGGGCTGGGCACTGAAGCTTTCTTT	CSVHRGLGTEAFF
TRBD2	TRBJ2-1	TRBV3-1/TRBV3-2	-	TGTGCCAGCAGCCAAGGACTAGCGGGAGTATATGAGCAGTTCTTC	CASSQGLAGVYEQFF
-	TRBJ1-1	TRBV28	-	TGTGCCAGCAGTGTCGACAGGATCAACACTGAAGCTTTCTTT	CASSVDRINTEAFF
TRBD1	TRBJ1-1	TRBV19	-	TGTGCCAGTAGAGACACAGGGGCCACTGAAGCTTTCTTT	CASRDTGATEAFF
TRBD2	TRBJ2-1	TRBV27	-	TGTGCCAGCACTTTACGTCCGAGCGGGAGCTCCTACAATGAGCAGTTCTTC	CASTLRPSGSSYNEQFF
-	TRBJ2-4	TRBV21-1	-	TGTGCCAGCAGCAAAAAAGTGACTTCTAGCAAAAACATTCAGTACTTC	CASSKKVTSSKNIQYF
-	TRBJ2-5	TRBV29-1	-	TGCAGCGCACAGAGGGACATTCAAGAGACCCAGTACTTC	CSAQRDIQETQYF
TRBD1	TRBJ1-2	TRBV3-1/TRBV3-2	few	TGTGCCAGCAGCCAACCCGGACAGGGACTCTATGGCTACACCTTC	CASSQPGQGLYGYTF
TRBD1	TRBJ1-5	TRBV3-1/TRBV3-2	-	TGTGCCAGCAGCCAGTACAGGGGGCGGGATCAGCCCCAGCATTTT	CASSQYRGRDQPQHF
-	TRBJ1-4	TRBV6-6	-	TGTGCCAGCAGGACTGCAACTAATGAAAAACTGTTTTTT	CASRTATNEKLFF
-	TRBJ2-7	TRBV12-3/TRBV12-4	-	TGTGCCAGCAGTCTCGGGTACGAGCAGTACTTC	CASSLGYEQYF
TRBD1	TRBJ1-4	TRBV15	-	TGTGCCACTAAGATGGGGACAGCCGCAACTAATGAAAAACTGTTTTTT	CATKMGTAATNEKLFF
-	TRBJ1-2	TRBV25-1	-	TGTGCCAGCAGTGAAACAGGTGGGCTTAACTATGGCTACACCTTC	CASSETGGLNYGYTF
-	TRBJ1-3	TRBV7-9	-	TGTGCCAGCAGCACTCCTGGACAGGGAAACACCATATATTTT	CASSTPGQGNTIYF
TRBD2	TRBJ2-1	TRBV19	-	TGTGCCAGTAAACAGCCGGGACTAGCGGGCCGTGGGTCCTACAATGAGCAGTTCTTC	CASKQPGLAGRGSYNEQFF
-	TRBJ2-1	TRBV21-1	-	TGTGCCAGCAGCAATTACGTTTTGGAGAATGAGCAGTTCTTC	CASSNYVLENEQFF
-	TRBJ1-2	TRBV5-1	-	TGCGCCAGCAGCGCGGACAGCGGTCTCTATGGCTACACCTTC	CASSADSGLYGYTF
TRBD2	TRBJ2-1	TRBV24-1	-	TGTGCCACCAGGAGCGGGAGGGCCCTATGGGGCAATGAGCAGTTCTTC	CATRSGRALWGNEQFF
-	TRBJ1-5	TRBV3-1/TRBV3-2	once	TGTGCCAGCAGCCAAGGGGCAGGCAATCAGCCCCAGCATTTT	CASSQGAGNQPQHF
-	TRBJ2-3	TRBV24-1	-	TGTGCCACCAGTGACACAACAGGGACAGATACGCAGTATTTT	CATSDTTGTDTQYF
TRBD2	TRBJ2-1	TRBV19	-	TGTGCCAGTAGTATATATCTAGCGGGGAGCTCCTACAATGAGCAGTTCTTC	CASSIYLAGSSYNEQFF
TRBD1	TRBJ2-1	TRBV7-7	-	TGTGCTAGCAGCCCCTCGGACAGGGGGATCTACAATGAGCAGTTCTTC	CASSPSDRGIYNEQFF
-	TRBJ1-1	TRBV30	-	TGTGCCTGGAGTGTAAATCTCAGGGCAGCTCAAGCTTTCTTT	CAWSVNLRAAQAFF
TRBD2	TRBJ2-1	TRBV7-6	-	TGTGCCAGCAGCTTAATCGACCTAGCGGGTCAACGTCCTGAGCAGTTCTTC	CASSLIDLAGQRPEQFF
TRBD2	TRBJ2-3	TRBV7-2	-	TGTGCCAGCAGCCCTGGACTAGCCTCAGATACGCAGTATTTT	CASSPGLASDTQYF
TRBD2	TRBJ2-2	TRBV7-9	-	TGTGCCAGCAGGAATAGCGGGAGTGGGACCGGGGAGCTGTTTTTT	CASRNSGSGTGELFF
TRBD1	TRBJ2-7	TRBV19	-	TGTGCCAGTAGGGGGACAGGGGGCCCCCACGAGCAGTACTTC	CASRGTGGPHEQYF
TRBD1	TRBJ2-3	TRBV5-1	-	TGCGCCAGCAGCTTGGAGGACAGGGTCGAGGATACGCAGTATTTT	CASSLEDRVEDTQYF
-	TRBJ2-1	TRBV5-4	-	TGTGCCAGCAGCTGGCCAGGAGGGTATGAGCAGTTCTTC	CASSWPGGYEQFF
-	TRBJ1-5	TRBV4-3	-	TGCGCCAGCAGCCAATCAGGGATAGGTCAGCCCCAGCATTTT	CASSQSGIGQPQHF
-	TRBJ2-7	TRBV28	-	TGTGCCAGCAGTTTAATTCCCGGGGATGGGGAGCAGTACTTC	CASSLIPGDGEQYF
-	TRBJ1-4	TRBV5-4	few	TGTGCCAGCAGCCGTGGGGCAGGGTCTAATGAAAAACTGTTTTTT	CASSRGAGSNEKLFF
-	TRBJ1-5	TRBV6-5	-	TGTGCCAGCAGCGAGGTCTTGAACGGCAATCAGCCCCAGCATTTT	CASSEVLNGNQPQHF
-	TRBJ1-2	TRBV29-1	few	TGCAGCGTTGAAGGCCCCAGGCGGGGGCAGAGCACCTTC	CSVEGPRRGQSTF
-	TRBJ2-2	TRBV20-1	-	TGCAGTGCTAGTGGGGTCCTAGTCGGCACCGGGGAGCTGTTTTTT	CSASGVLVGTGELFF
-	TRBJ1-2	TRBV7-2	many	TGTGCCAGCAGCCCCTCCCCCTATCGGGTCCCTAACTATGGCTACACCTTC	CASSPSPYRVPNYGYTF
TRBD2	TRBJ2-5	TRBV7-6	-	TGTGCCAGCAGCTTAGGGACTCTAGCGGGAGCGGAGACCCAGTACTTC	CASSLGTLAGAETQYF
TRBD1	TRBJ2-1	TRBV10-3	-	TGTGCCATCAGGGGGACAGGAGGGGGCAGAGACAATGAGCAGTTCTTC	CAIRGTGGGRDNEQFF
-	TRBJ2-1	TRBV29-1	once	TGCAGCGCCCAGGGGAACTCCTACAATGAGCAGTTCTTC	CSAQGNSYNEQFF
-	TRBJ1-2	TRBV6-5	once	TGTGCCAGCGGCGAACAGGGAGTCAGTGGCTACACCTTC	CASGEQGVSGYTF
TRBD1	TRBJ1-6	TRBV6-5	-	TGTGCCAGCAGGAGCGACAGGGCTACGAATTCACCCCTCCACTTT	CASRSDRATNSPLHF
-	TRBJ2-2	TRBV18	-	TGTGCCAGCTCACTGACATACACCGGGGAGCTGTTTTTT	CASSLTYTGELFF
-	TRBJ1-1	TRBV4-1	few	TGCGCCAGCAGCCAGCGACAGGAGAACACTGAAGCTTTCTTT	CASSQRQENTEAFF
TRBD1	TRBJ1-3	TRBV27	-	TGTGCCAGCAGCCCTAACCGACAGGGTAGAAACACCATATATTTT	CASSPNRQGRNTIYF
TRBD1	TRBJ1-5	TRBV10-3	once	TGTGCCACCGACGTAGGGGACAGGGGCAATCAGCCCCAGCATTTT	CATDVGDRGNQPQHF
-	TRBJ2-2	TRBV7-2	-	TGTGCCAGCAGCCGTAGGAGGGCGAACACCGGGGAGCTGTTTTTT	CASSRRRANTGELFF
-	TRBJ2-1	TRBV2	-	TGTGCCAGCAGTGCTGAACAGGGCTCCTACAATGAGCAGTTCTTC	CASSAEQGSYNEQFF
-	TRBJ1-4	TRBV7-8	-	TGTGCCAGCAGCCCCCCAGGGGTTGCGGGAAAACTGTTTTTT	CASSPPGVAGKLFF
-	TRBJ1-2	TRBV25-1	-	TGTGCCAGCAGTGATTTTGGGAGAGGTTATGGCTACACCTTC	CASSDFGRGYGYTF
TRBD1	TRBJ1-3	TRBV9	-	TGTGCCAGCAGCGGCGGGACAGGGTCCCCCATAGCGGGAAACACCATATATTTT	CASSGGTGSPIAGNTIYF
-	TRBJ2-7	TRBV19	-	TGTGCCAGTAGTATACAGGGCTACGAGCAGTACTTC	CASSIQGYEQYF
-	TRBJ2-1	TRBV19	-	TGTGCCAGTAGTATACAGGGGAGCTCCTACAATGAGCAGTTCTTC	CASSIQGSSYNEQFF